Listed here are 14 T cell receptor beta chains from one sample, sequenced in a study of blood T cell repertoires in COVID-19. TCRdb's table, derived via immunoSEQ multiplex PCR, lists solely in-frame clones and lacks some. The sample gives some 200,000 clones, just over 85% of which show up once; 5.9% is in the top ten. Input material: peripheral blood. The receptors here all came from a man older than 75 with acute or convalescent COVID-19.

This clone has only a few counts. The chain joins TRBV9 to TRBJ2-3; a possible D gene is TRBD2 (5 bases). Deletions cut 0 bases from V and 0 bases from J, with 8 bases between. The CDR3 loop spans 15 amino acids. Germline-derived CDR1 and CDR2 are SGDLS and YYNGEE. Written as DNA, the CDR3 is TGTGCCAGCAGCGTAGTCGGGGAGAGCACAGATACGCAGTATTTT. This translates into CASSVVGESTDTQYF.

The chain uses TRBV19 and TRBJ1-5; TRBD1 might be the D (6 bases). This CDR3 spans 14 amino acids. V lost 5 bases, J lost 6 bases, and 14 bases lay in between. Germline CDR1 reads LNHDA; CDR2 reads SQIVND (reference sequence). The CDR3 coding sequence is TGTGCCAGTAGTCTACGGGACATTTCTCAGCCCCAGCATTTT. This encodes CASSLRDISQPQHF.

The V call is TRBV6-5, the J call TRBJ1-5; a weak D match, TRBD1 (5 bases). Trimming stripped 2 bases from V and 5 bases from J, with 10 bases between. From germline, CDR1 is MNHEY and CDR2 SVGAGI. The CDR3 extends over 14 amino acids. CDR3 amino acids: CASSYGRADQPQHF. CDR3 in DNA: TGTGCCAGCAGTTACGGCAGGGCGGATCAGCCCCAGCATTTT.

Written as DNA, the CDR3 is TGTGCCAGCAGCAGCCCTAGGGACAGGGCGAGGGGCCAAGAGACCCAGTACTTC. Protein: CASSSPRDRARGQETQYF. This rearrangement joins TRBV7-9 to TRBJ2-5, with TRBD1 identical over 9 bases. CDR3 length equals 18 residues. J gave up 1 base and V 5 bases, and 14 bases lay outside the gene matches. The germline CDR1 and CDR2 sequences are SEHNR and FQNEAQ (reference sequence).

The chain uses TRBV4-3 and TRBJ2-1; 15 nucleotides align to TRBD2. CDR1 and CDR2 (germline): LGHNA, YSLEER. J was trimmed by 12 bases and V by 4 bases; bases with no gene match: 10. The CDR3 runs to 16 residues. CDR3 sequence reads: CASSPSGTSGRPGQFF. CDR3 nucleotide sequence: TGCGCCAGCAGCCCGTCAGGGACTAGCGGGAGGCCGGGGCAGTTCTTC.

The chain is built from TRBV18 and TRBJ2-3, with 9 positions matching TRBD1. The CDR3 is 15 amino acids. CDR1 KGHSH and CDR2 LQKENI come from the germline V gene. The J segment lost 3 bases and the V segment lost 4 bases, leaving 5 bases of the junction unmatched. Here the CDR3 reads CASSRRTGVTDTQYF. In DNA, the CDR3 is TGTGCCAGCTCACGCAGGACAGGGGTGACAGATACGCAGTATTTT.

The chain couples TRBV18 to TRBJ2-5; the match to TRBD1 covers 8 bases. In germline, CDR1 is KGHSH, CDR2 LQKENI. V trimming: 1 base; J trimming: 5 bases; junction bases outside the gene matches: 12. This CDR3 is built from 17 residues. CDR3 DNA sequence: TGTGCCAGCTCACCACGCTCCGACAGGGGAGGAGGGGAGACCCAGTACTTC. It translates to CASSPRSDRGGGETQYF.

The V gene is TRBV10-1, the J gene TRBJ2-3, with 7 bases matching TRBD2. The junction had 8 bases not matched to a gene; V was cut back by 3 bases and J by 5 bases. Germline V gene data show CDR1 as WNHNN and CDR2 as SYGVQD (reference sequence). CDR3 length equals 15 residues. CDR3 sequence (DNA): TGCGCCAGCAGTGATGATGGGAGGGCTCGAGATACGCAGTATTTT. This codes for CASSDDGRARDTQYF.

A single count supports this clone. The J gene is TRBJ2-2, the V gene TRBV9, with TRBD1 as a possible D gene (5 bases). V was trimmed by 2 bases and J by 1 base, leaving 12 bases between them. Germline lookup yields CDR1 SGDLS and CDR2 YYNGEE. The CDR3 totals 16 residues. The CDR3: CASSVSSTGNTGELFF. Here the CDR3 DNA reads TGTGCCAGCAGCGTGTCCTCCACAGGGAACACCGGGGAGCTGTTTTTT.

The chain employs TRBV4-1 and TRBJ2-2; the D is unclear. V dropped 4 bases and J dropped 0 bases, with 6 bases sitting between them. Looked up from germline, CDR1 is MGHRA and CDR2 is YSYEKL. The CDR3 is made up of 14 amino acids. CDR3 region: CASSPLSNTGELFF. The CDR3 DNA reads as TGCGCCAGCAGCCCTCTCTCGAACACCGGGGAGCTGTTTTTT.

V and J are TRBV28 and TRBJ2-1; TRBD2 matches 10 bases. This CDR3 spans 17 amino acids. Unmatched junction bases numbered 4, after V lost 2 bases and J lost 0 bases. Germline loops: CDR1 MDHEN, CDR2 SYDVKM. The CDR3 DNA reads as TGTGCCAGCAGTTTAACAGCGGGAGGGAGCTCCTACAATGAGCAGTTCTTC. Translated, it gives CASSLTAGGSSYNEQFF. Full variable domain (remainder filled in from reference TRBV28 and TRBJ2-1): DVKVTQSSRYLVKRTGEKVFLECVQDMDHENMFWYRQDPGLGLRLIYFSYDVKMKEKGDIPEGYSVSREKKERFSLILESASTNQTSMYLCASSLTAGGSSYNEQFFGPGTRLTVL.

V gene TRBV4-2 combines with J gene TRBJ1-2; D is unresolved. CDR1 and CDR2 (germline): LGHNA, YNFKEQ. Deletions cut 0 bases from V and 8 bases from J, with 13 bases between. CDR3 length equals 14 residues. The CDR3 nucleotides read TGTGCCAGCAGCCAAGATCCCGTGGCGGAGGGCTACACCTTC. Protein product: CASSQDPVAEGYTF.

This clone was seen once. The V call is TRBV14, the J call TRBJ2-1, with a tentative D call TRBD2 (6 bases). The germline gives CDR1 SGHDN, CDR2 FVKESK. With 5 bases removed from V and 3 bases from J, the gap between germline ends came to 17 bases. This CDR3 region has 16 residues. The CDR3 loop reads CASSSKGRRDYNEQFF. The CDR3 bases are TGTGCCAGCAGCTCTAAGGGACGGCGGGACTACAATGAGCAGTTCTTC.

V usage is TRBV27 and J usage is TRBJ2-3, with D perhaps TRBD2 (6 bases). CDR3 length equals 14 residues. V was pared by 9 bases and J by 2 bases, with 15 bases between. CDR1 is MNHEY, CDR2 SMNVEV, per germline (reference sequence). Here the CDR3 DNA reads TGTGCCAGTAGATACTCGGGGGTCACAGATACGCAGTATTTT. Amino acids: CASRYSGVTDTQYF.